The 2 T cell receptor beta chains in this list originate from one sample, sequenced in a study of shared clonotypes between healthy human individuals. Some clones are missing from TCRdb's copy, which holds only in-frame ones; the method was immunoSEQ multiplex PCR. The sample shows fewer than 1.4 million clones, about 84% of them seen only once. Sequenced sample: memory CD4+ T cells from PBMCs. Described subset: CD45RA-negative fraction. These receptors all stem from a man aged 18 to 30 in good health. Some clones in this sample may be carry-over from other donors' samples.

This clone was found a few times. The chain joins TRBV11-3 to TRBJ2-1, with a possible D match to TRBD2 (6 bases). The germline V gene has CDR1 SGHNT and CDR2 YENEEA. V was cut by 5 bases and J by 7 bases, with 6 bases left in between. CDR3 size: 11 residues. The CDR3 DNA follows: TGTGCCAGCAGCCGGGAGAATGAGCAGTTCTTC. Translation gives CASSRENEQFF.

This clone was seen repeatedly, ten times or more. The chain carries TRBV15 and TRBJ1-1; D perhaps matches TRBD1 (6 bases). CDR3 length: 13 residues. Deletions cut 5 bases from V and 11 bases from J, with 18 bases between. Germline V gene sequence: CDR1 LNHNV, CDR2 YYDKDF (reference sequence). CDR3 DNA: TGTGCCACCAGCCTACAGGGTACGGTCGGGGCTTTCTTT. Its translation: CATSLQGTVGAFF.